Below are 7 T cell receptor beta chains sequenced from a single sample in a study of CD8 T cells in Susac syndrome. With random hexamers, roughly 0.45 to 1 ug RNA was reverse transcribed. TCRdb re-called the immunoSEQ multiplex PCR reads through MiXCR, storing one row per CDR3 protein. The table lists some 240,000 distinct CDR3 sequences, roughly 95% of them singletons. The source material was CD4+ T cells from PBMCs. These receptors originate from a human donor with Susac syndrome.

The chain recombines TRBV30 with TRBJ2-6; 10 bases line up with TRBD1. Germline lookup yields CDR1 GTSNPN and CDR2 SVGIG (reference sequence). This CDR3 is built from 16 residues. The trim removed 5 bases at V and 0 bases at J, leaving 4 bases unmatched. The DNA for the CDR3 is TGTGCCTGGGGGGGGGACAGGGGCTCTGGGGCCAACGTCCTGACTTTC. Translation: CAWGGDRGSGANVLTF. The variable domain in full, completed from reference TRBV30 and TRBJ2-6, reads SQTIHQWPATLVQPVGSPLSLECTVEGTSNPNLYWYRQAAGRGLQLLFYSVGIGQISSEVPQNLSASRPQDRQFILSSKKLLLSDSGFYLCAWGGDRGSGANVLTFGAGSRLTVL.

J is TRBJ2-1 and V is TRBV21-1; the table's D call, TRBD2, has no DNA check behind it. TRBV21-1 is annotated as a pseudogene. The CDR3 sequence is 20 residues long. This CDR3 is CASSTPGTSGRRSSDNEQFF. The CDR3 DNA reads as TGTGCCAGCAGCACACCCGGGACTAGCGGGAGACGGAGTAGCGACAATGAGCAGTTCTTC.

The chain couples TRBV20-1 to TRBJ1-5; TRBD1 is a possible D gene (6 bases). From germline, CDR1 is DFQATT and CDR2 SNEGSKA (reference sequence). V lost 3 bases to trimming and J lost 5 bases, with 23 bases between them. This CDR3 is built from 17 residues. DNA of the CDR3: TGCAGTGCTAGTTCGCAGGGGTCGCAGGGAAGGTATCAGCCCCAGCATTTT. It yields the protein CSASSQGSQGRYQPQHF.

The chain joins TRBV5-1 to TRBJ2-7; 12 nucleotides line up with TRBD2. Germline CDR1 is SGHRS and CDR2 is YFSETQ. V lost 3 bases, J lost 2 bases, and 6 bases stayed unmatched. The CDR3 loop spans 16 amino acids. The CDR3 nucleotides read TGCGCCAGCAGCTACACTAGCGGGAGGCCGACCTACGAGCAGTACTTC. It specifies CASSYTSGRPTYEQYF.

The chain uses TRBV20-1 and TRBJ2-3; D perhaps matches TRBD2 (7 bases). CDR3 length: 16 residues. V lost 6 bases to trimming and J lost 4 bases, with 23 bases between them. Germline CDR1 and CDR2: DFQATT and SNEGSKA (reference sequence). Here the CDR3 DNA reads TGCAGTGCAAGGGGGGAGCGGGATGAAGGCGCAGATACGCAGTATTTT. It translates to CSARGERDEGADTQYF.

The chain joins TRBV30 to TRBJ2-5; 7 nucleotides match TRBD2. Germline-derived CDR1 and CDR2 are GTSNPN and SVGIG (reference sequence). The CDR3 spans 13 residues. Unmatched junction bases numbered 2, after V lost 3 bases and J lost 1 base. The chain's CDR3 is CAWRVAGQETQYF. The CDR3 bases are TGTGCCTGGAGAGTAGCGGGCCAAGAGACCCAGTACTTC.

The chain links TRBV10-3 to TRBJ2-7; 7 bases are shared with TRBD1. Germline CDR1 ENHRY, CDR2 SYGVKD. V was clipped by 6 bases and J by 12 bases; unmatched bases: 17. The CDR3 loop spans 14 amino acids. The CDR3 loop is CAISPGTGQPRWYF. The CDR3 nucleotides read TGTGCCATCAGCCCCGGAACGGGACAGCCTAGGTGGTACTTC.